The present T cell receptor beta chain was sequenced within a study of T cells in localized non-small cell lung cancer. Study-level points and caveats: Longer overall survival was associated with a higher density of T cells in the blood. Out of the top 100 tumor clones, a median around 57 were seen in adjacent lung.

Assay: immunoSEQ multiplex PCR; the TCRdb copy retains only in-frame clones and omits some. The table records fewer than 45,000 clones, around 87% of them present only once. As regards this clone: Antigen specificity is unknown.

The CDR3 consists of 14 residues. The V gene's germline CDR1 is ENHRY and CDR2 SYGVKD. After removal of 8 bases from V and 0 bases from J, the junction contained 0 bases not matched to a gene. The V call is TRBV10-3, the J call TRBJ1-4; 10 bases match TRBD1. The source was peripheral blood, collected before any cancer treatment. This TCR was sampled from a woman aged 18-49 years with stage III lung adenocarcinoma. The CDR3 loop reads CAIGTGATNEKLFF. The CDR3, as DNA: TGTGCCATCGGGACAGGGGCAACTAATGAAAAACTGTTTTTT.